Below are 19 T cell receptor beta chains sequenced from a single sample in a study of shared clonotypes between healthy human individuals. The protocol was immunoSEQ multiplex PCR, while the TCRdb copy is restricted to in-frame clones and leaves out a portion. The sample lists around 2.3 million clones, approximately 96% seen once, with around 0.13% in the top ten. Sequenced input: naive CD4+ T cells sorted from blood. Sample subset: CD45RA+ positively selected. Receptors originate from a man between 18 and 29 years old in good health.

This chain uses TRBV7-2 with TRBJ1-1; no definite D call. The CDR3 has 15 residues. V lost 3 bases, J lost 5 bases, and 16 bases lay in between. Germline V gene sequence: CDR1 SGHTA, CDR2 FQGNSA. CDR3 coding DNA: TGTGCCAGCAGCTTTGGGTGGGCGGTTAAGACTGAAGCTTTCTTT. Translating gives CASSFGWAVKTEAFF.

This clone was recorded once. The rearrangement links TRBV5-1 to TRBJ2-3; 10 bases agree with TRBD2. The CDR3 has 15 residues. With V trimmed by 8 bases and J by 4 bases, 10 bases remained unmatched. Germline CDR1 reads SGHRS; CDR2 reads YFSETQ. DNA for the CDR3: TGCGCCAGTGTGGATCGACTAGCGGGCCCAGATACGCAGTATTTT. It encodes CASVDRLAGPDTQYF.

V is TRBV6-6 and J is TRBJ1-4, with 7 bases that match TRBD1. The CDR3 contains 16 residues. V trimming: 6 bases; J trimming: 8 bases; junction bases outside the gene matches: 15. CDR1 is MNHNY and CDR2 is SVGAGI in the germline V gene (reference sequence). CDR3 bases: TGTGCCAGCAGACCCGGGACAGTCAACGACGAAGAAAAACTGTTTTTT. Translated: CASRPGTVNDEEKLFF.

This rearrangement joins TRBV30 to TRBJ1-4; D uncertain. Trimming pared 0 bases from V and 6 bases from J, leaving 11 bases between. This CDR3 spans 14 amino acids. Per the germline V gene, CDR1 is GTSNPN and CDR2 is SVGIG (reference sequence). Written as DNA, the CDR3 is TGTGCCTGGAGTGTACTAAGGACGGATGAAAAACTGTTTTTT. The encoded protein is CAWSVLRTDEKLFF.

The V and J genes are TRBV6-1 and TRBJ2-5; 15 bases fit TRBD2. The junction had 4 bases not matched to a gene; V was cut back by 6 bases and J by 5 bases. Germline V gene sequence: CDR1 MNHNS, CDR2 SASEGT. This CDR3 comprises 15 residues. DNA of the CDR3: TGTGCCAGCAGCGGACTAGCGGGGGGGATTGAGACCCAGTACTTC. This translates into CASSGLAGGIETQYF.

The V gene is TRBV7-9, the J gene TRBJ2-7; 8 bases agree with TRBD2. Trimming cost V 3 bases and J 2 bases; bases outside gene matches: 6. Per the germline V gene, CDR1 is SEHNR and CDR2 is FQNEAQ (reference sequence). CDR3 length: 15 amino acids. CDR3 sequence (DNA): TGTGCCAGCAGCTTTCACCGGACTAGCACCTACGAGCAGTACTTC. Translated: CASSFHRTSTYEQYF.

J is TRBJ2-2 and V is TRBV19; possibly TRBD2 for D (5 bases). The CDR3 is 14 residues long. The germline V gene encodes CDR1 LNHDA and CDR2 SQIVND (reference sequence). The ends were cut back, 4 bases at V and 6 bases at J, with 12 bases in the middle. The DNA of the CDR3 is TGTGCCAGTAGTACGCTTCGGGATTCCGGGGAGCTGTTTTTT. Its translation is CASSTLRDSGELFF.

This clone was seen just once. This chain connects TRBV19 to TRBJ2-2, with 9 bases that match TRBD2. The V gene end was trimmed by 1 base and the J gene end by 1 base; junction bases not matched to a gene: 1. Germline loops: CDR1 LNHDA, CDR2 SQIVND (reference sequence). The CDR3 extends over 16 amino acids. The DNA of the CDR3 is TGTGCCAGTAGTATAGGGACTAGCGTGAACACCGGGGAGCTGTTTTTT. This gives the protein CASSIGTSVNTGELFF.

This chain uses TRBV6-6 with TRBJ1-2, with 8 positions matching TRBD1. Looked up from germline, CDR1 is MNHNY and CDR2 is SVGAGI (reference sequence). V was clipped by 5 bases and J by 5 bases; unmatched bases: 4. The CDR3 runs 13 residues. This CDR3 reads CASSERQGYGYTF. The CDR3 DNA reads as TGTGCCAGCAGTGAGAGACAGGGGTATGGCTACACCTTC.

The chain links TRBV7-8 to TRBJ2-3; D is perhaps TRBD1 (6 bases). Trimming removed 4 bases from V and 2 bases from J, with 13 bases in between. Looked up from germline, CDR1 is SGHVS and CDR2 is FQNEAQ. The CDR3 runs 15 residues. CDR3: CASSSGTKDTDTQYF. The CDR3 DNA follows: TGTGCCAGCAGCTCAGGGACAAAAGACACAGATACGCAGTATTTT.

As concerns this clone: Other DNA sequences within the sample encode an identical CDR3. The chain has TRBV5-1 and TRBJ1-4; the D is unclear. This CDR3 is 14 amino acids long. Trimming took 1 base from V and 4 from J, leaving 8 bases between them. Germline values: CDR1 SGHRS, CDR2 YFSETQ. The CDR3 bases are TGCGCCAGCAGCTTGAAGGGTAGTAATGAAAAACTGTTTTTT. It yields the protein CASSLKGSNEKLFF.

The J gene is TRBJ1-4, the V gene TRBV20-1; D is unresolved. The germline V and J ends were trimmed by 7 bases and 5 bases, with 8 bases remaining between them. The length of the CDR3 is 11 residues. Germline CDR1 and CDR2: DFQATT and SNEGSKA (reference sequence). Here the CDR3 DNA reads TGCAGTGTCGGCCGGAATGAAAAACTGTTTTTT. Its translation is CSVGRNEKLFF.

This chain links TRBV6-6 with TRBJ2-4, with 11 bases lining up with TRBD2. The germline gives CDR1 MNHNY, CDR2 SVGAGI (reference sequence). The CDR3 has 15 amino acids. With V trimmed by 0 bases and J by 6 bases, 1 base remained unmatched. The CDR3 DNA reads as TGTGCCAGCAGTTACTCCGGGACTAGCGGAAACATTCAGTACTTC. It specifies CASSYSGTSGNIQYF.

This chain links TRBV30 with TRBJ2-7, with D possibly matching TRBD2 (6 bases). Germline V gives CDR1 GTSNPN, CDR2 SVGIG (reference sequence). This CDR3 region has 15 residues. V dropped 5 bases and J dropped 1 base, with 18 bases sitting between them. In nucleotides, the CDR3 is TGTGCCTGGGTAGCAGGAGGGGTTTCATCCTACGAGCAGTACTTC. Translating gives CAWVAGGVSSYEQYF.

This clone came up once. As DNA, the CDR3 is TGCGCCAGCAGCCTACAGGGGAACGATGAGCAGTTCTTC. Translation: CASSLQGNDEQFF. This chain links TRBV5-1 with TRBJ2-1; 7 bases agree with TRBD1. The CDR3 consists of 13 residues. Germline CDR1 SGHRS, CDR2 YFSETQ. V gave up 4 bases and J gave up 8 bases; unmatched junction bases: 6.

For the CDR3, the DNA is TGTGCCAGCAGCCTCGGAAGGACCCGGGGAAGGGCGGTGAACACTGAAGCTTTCTTT. This codes for CASSLGRTRGRAVNTEAFF. The chain carries TRBV11-1 and TRBJ1-1; no clear D gene. The V end lost 5 bases, the J end lost 0 bases, and 25 bases lay between the germline ends. This CDR3 has 19 amino acids. CDR1 is SGHAT and CDR2 is FQDESV in the germline V gene (reference sequence).

In DNA form, the CDR3 reads TGTGCCAGCAGCCCGTCTAGCGGGTACAATGAGCAGTTCTTC. This encodes CASSPSSGYNEQFF. The chain links TRBV7-9 to TRBJ2-1; 8 nucleotides line up with TRBD2. Per germline, CDR1 SEHNR and CDR2 FQNEAQ (reference sequence). This CDR3 is built from 14 residues. V trimming: 5 bases; J trimming: 4 bases; junction bases outside the gene matches: 4.

The chain links TRBV6-5 to TRBJ2-7; 9 nucleotides line up with TRBD2. This CDR3 spans 16 amino acids. Germline V lookup: CDR1 MNHEY, CDR2 SVGAGI. V lost 2 bases, J lost 7 bases, and 12 bases stayed unmatched. CDR3 protein: CASSYKKREARGEQYF. For the CDR3, the DNA is TGTGCCAGCAGTTACAAGAAGCGGGAGGCCCGGGGGGAGCAGTACTTC.

The CDR3 region has the DNA TGTGCCAGCAGTTCAACCAGTAATTCACCCCTCCACTTT. Encoded protein: CASSSTSNSPLHF. The J gene is TRBJ1-6, the V gene TRBV14, with D unresolved. V was shortened by 6 bases and J by 6 bases, with 9 bases between the two germline ends. The CDR3 contains 13 residues. Germline V gene lookup returns CDR1 SGHDN and CDR2 FVKESK.